The clone carrying this TCR beta chain came up many times. No antigen is known for it. This entry is derived from a study of T cells in Graves' hyperthyroidism and ophthalmopathy. Regarding the study as a whole: Most thyroid clonotypes that were expanded above 0.001 also turned up in blood.

The V and J ends lost 5 bases and 5 bases, in that order; junction bases with no gene match: 5. Germline lookup yields CDR1 SQVTM and CDR2 ANQGSEA. The CDR3 sequence is 12 residues long. TCR beta CDR3 regions were amplified from RNA transcripts. The TCR CDR3 first-round RT-PCR relied on the HTBI primer set. TCRdb used MiXCR to reprocess the multiplex PCR reads, holding one entry per CDR3 protein. Among hundreds of thousands of distinct CDR3 sequences listed, around 15% were seen once. Orbital computed tomography, thyroid ultrasound, serum thyroxine and TRAb, and clinical symptoms together informed the diagnoses. An approximately 10 ml volume of fresh peripheral blood provided the PBMCs.

The material sequenced was blood. This sequence joins TRBV29-1 and TRBJ2-7; 8 bases are shared with TRBD1. The clonotype originates from a man between 18 and 29 years old with Graves' ophthalmopathy. Here the CDR3 reads CSVSGQVHEQYF. The CDR3 DNA reads TGCAGCGTTTCGGGACAGGTCCACGAGCAGTACTTC.